These 21 T cell receptor beta chains came from one sample sequenced in a study of CD4 T cell repertoires in COVID-19. Repertoires were generated with immunoSEQ multiplex PCR, while TCRdb's copy carries only in-frame clones and drops some. The data contain about 75,000 clones, under 90% of them singletons. Sequenced material: CD4+ T cells from peripheral blood, taken after recovery from COVID-19. These receptors were collected from a human donor who had COVID-19.

This chain connects TRBV5-5 to TRBJ1-2, with TRBD1 as a possible D gene (5 bases). This CDR3 has 13 amino acids. Germline CDR1 and CDR2: SGHKS and YYEKEE (reference sequence). V was clipped by 0 bases and J by 4 bases, with 7 bases between them. The CDR3 nucleotides are TGTGCCAGCAGCTTGGCAGGGCCCTATGGCTACACCTTC. The encoded protein is CASSLAGPYGYTF.

The V gene is TRBV5-1, the J gene TRBJ2-5; D unclear. Germline V CDR1 and CDR2: SGHRS, YFSETQ. This CDR3 has 14 amino acids. The V gene lost 4 bases and the J gene lost 7 bases, with 17 bases spanning the gap. CDR3 sequence: CASSPGMGGVTQYF. CDR3 DNA sequence: TGCGCCAGCAGCCCTGGGATGGGCGGCGTGACCCAGTACTTC.

This sequence joins TRBV15 and TRBJ1-2, with D possibly TRBD1 on 5 matching bases. The CDR3 runs 14 residues. The V end lost 4 bases, the J end lost 7 bases, and 16 bases lay between the germline ends. CDR1 and CDR2 (germline): LNHNV, YYDKDF (reference sequence). In nucleotides, the CDR3 is TGTGCCACCAGCACCGCAAGGGGTAGTAGTGGCTACACCTTC. Translating gives CATSTARGSSGYTF.

The chain couples TRBV10-3 to TRBJ1-5, with D tentatively TRBD1 (5 bases). Trimming removed 3 bases at V and 9 bases at J, with 15 bases between. The length of the CDR3 is 14 residues. CDR1 is ENHRY and CDR2 is SYGVKD in the germline V gene. The CDR3 loop is CAISEGAGSRPQHF. The CDR3 nucleotides read TGTGCCATCAGTGAAGGGGCGGGTAGTAGGCCCCAGCATTTT.

The V and J genes are TRBV3-1 (or the pseudogene TRBV3-2) and TRBJ2-4; the D gene could be TRBD1 or TRBD2 (7 bases each). The CDR3 contains 14 residues. V was shortened by 4 bases and J by 6 bases, with 13 bases between the two germline ends. Germline V gives CDR1 LGHDT, CDR2 YNNKEL (reference sequence). The DNA for the CDR3 is TGTGCCAGCAGCCCCCCAGGGGGGGCAAACATTCAGTACTTC. Translating it yields CASSPPGGANIQYF.

V and J are TRBV15 and TRBJ1-3, with a weak D call TRBD1 (6 bases). V was shortened by 4 bases and J by 6 bases, with 19 bases between the two germline ends. The germline V gene has CDR1 LNHNV and CDR2 YYDKDF (reference sequence). The CDR3 is made up of 16 amino acids. The CDR3 DNA reads as TGTGCCACCAGCAACCGGGACATAGCTCTGGAAAACACCATATATTTT. Its protein product is CATSNRDIALENTIYF.

The chain couples TRBV27 to TRBJ1-2; D is possibly TRBD1 (5 bases). The V end was cut by 5 bases, the J end by 1 base, with 14 bases between. CDR3 length equals 15 residues. Looked up from germline, CDR1 is MNHEY and CDR2 is SMNVEV (reference sequence). The CDR3 DNA reads as TGTGCCAGCAGTCCGACGACGGGGGGTAACTATGGCTACACCTTC. Its translation: CASSPTTGGNYGYTF.

This clone was seen a handful of times. The chain has TRBV27 and TRBJ2-7; D may be TRBD1 or TRBD2 (5 bases each). V was trimmed by 10 bases and J by 3 bases, leaving 13 bases between them. Germline-derived CDR1 and CDR2 are MNHEY and SMNVEV (reference sequence). This CDR3 is 12 amino acids long. The DNA of the CDR3 is TGTGCCACTGGGACGACCCACTACGAGCAGTACTTC. Protein sequence: CATGTTHYEQYF.

The chain combines TRBV6-2 or TRBV6-3 with TRBJ1-2; D is ambiguous. The ends were cut back, 0 bases at V and 8 bases at J, with 16 bases in the middle. The CDR3 is 15 amino acids. CDR1 MNHEY and CDR2 SVGEGT come from the germline V gene. As DNA, the CDR3 is TGTGCCAGCAGTTACTCGAGCACCACTAAAGACGGCTACACCTTC. This sequence encodes CASSYSSTTKDGYTF.

This chain's CDR3 is CASSPNRGPGFF. CDR3 bases: TGTGCCAGCAGCCCTAACAGGGGCCCCGGGTTCTTC. V and J are TRBV13 and TRBJ2-1, with 7 bases that match TRBD1. CDR1 and CDR2 (germline): PRHDT, FYEKMQ (reference sequence). V gave up 5 bases and J gave up 15 bases; unmatched junction bases: 10. CDR3 length: 12 residues.

This CDR3 reads CASSYWRAEQFF. The CDR3 DNA reads as TGTGCCAGCAGTTATTGGCGGGCTGAGCAGTTCTTC. The chain combines TRBV6-6 with TRBJ2-1; the D gene is possibly TRBD2 (5 bases). V was clipped by 3 bases and J by 9 bases, with 9 bases between them. CDR3 length: 12 amino acids. CDR1 is MNHNY and CDR2 is SVGAGI in the germline V gene (reference sequence).

This clone was observed a handful of times. J is TRBJ1-1 and V is TRBV29-1, with D possibly matching TRBD1 (5 bases). The V gene lost 3 bases and the J gene lost 1 base, with 9 bases spanning the gap. CDR1 and CDR2 from the germline V gene are SQVTM and ANQGSEA. The CDR3 runs to 13 residues. For the CDR3, the DNA is TGCAGCGTTGATTGGGGGTCGAACACTGAAGCTTTCTTT. This encodes CSVDWGSNTEAFF. Filled out from reference TRBV29-1 and TRBJ1-1, the complete variable domain reads SAVISQKPSRDICQRGTSLTIQCQVDSQVTMMFWYRQQPGQSLTLIATANQGSEATYESGFVIDKFPISRPNLTFSTLTVSNMSPEDSSIYLCSVDWGSNTEAFFGQGTRLTVV.

This sequence joins TRBV10-2 and TRBJ2-5; 8 positions match TRBD1. CDR1 is WSHSY, CDR2 SAAADI, per germline. The CDR3 is 14 residues long. V lost 8 bases and J lost 4; bases outside the gene matches: 9. The DNA of the CDR3 is TGCGCCAGCTACCCCGCAGGGGGCAGAGAGACCCAGTACTTC. Translating it yields CASYPAGGRETQYF.

The chain carries TRBV7-2 and TRBJ1-3; D is uncertain. Germline V gene sequence: CDR1 SGHTA, CDR2 FQGNSA. The CDR3 consists of 15 residues. Between the trimmed V and J ends, which lost 1 base and 2 bases, there was a span of 9 bases. The CDR3 here is CASSLDSQTGNTIYF. CDR3 in DNA: TGTGCCAGCAGCTTAGACAGCCAGACTGGAAACACCATATATTTT.

The V and J genes are TRBV19 and TRBJ2-3, with 7 bases lining up with TRBD1. This CDR3 spans 16 amino acids. CDR1 LNHDA and CDR2 SQIVND come from the germline V gene (reference sequence). Trimming at V came to 3 bases and at J to 1 base, leaving 7 bases not matched to a gene. CDR3 loop: CASSITGAPGTDTQYF. The CDR3 DNA sequence: TGTGCCAGTAGTATCACAGGGGCCCCGGGCACAGATACGCAGTATTTT.

The chain uses TRBV10-3 and TRBJ2-7; D remains ambiguous. Between the trimmed V and J ends, which lost 8 bases and 2 bases, there was a span of 10 bases. This CDR3 contains 12 residues. Germline V gene sequence: CDR1 ENHRY, CDR2 SYGVKD. CDR3 sequence (DNA): TGTGCCATCGGGAAAGGGACCTACGAGCAGTACTTC. It codes for CAIGKGTYEQYF.

The chain employs TRBV12-3 or TRBV12-4 and TRBJ2-1; TRBD1 might be the D (6 bases). V shed 7 bases and J shed 11 bases, with 18 bases lying between them. This CDR3 spans 13 amino acids. The CDR3 loop reads CASNPTGSPQQFF. The CDR3 nucleotides are TGTGCCAGCAACCCCACAGGGTCCCCCCAGCAGTTCTTC.

This chain links TRBV7-7 with TRBJ2-2; D call uncertain. V lost 2 bases and J 1 base, leaving 11 bases between the germline ends. The germline gives CDR1 SSHAT, CDR2 FNYEAQ (reference sequence). The CDR3 is 16 residues long. The CDR3 loop is CASSLSCAQNTGELFF. The CDR3 DNA reads as TGTGCCAGCAGCTTAAGCTGCGCTCAGAACACCGGGGAGCTGTTTTTT.

The genes are TRBV6-5 and TRBJ2-7; TRBD1 matches 9 bases. Germline CDR1 MNHEY, CDR2 SVGAGI. The junction had 11 bases not matched to a gene; V was cut back by 10 bases and J by 1 base. CDR3 length: 15 amino acids. The CDR3 region has the DNA TGTGCCACCCGAAACGGGGGACAGGGTTCCTACGAGCAGTACTTC. It codes for CATRNGGQGSYEQYF.

This chain uses TRBV4-2 with TRBJ2-4; TRBD1 aligns across 7 bases. The CDR3 runs 19 residues. The ends lost 1 base at V and 8 bases at J; junction bases unmatched: 20. Germline V gene lookup returns CDR1 LGHNA and CDR2 YNFKEQ. CDR3 sequence: CASSQVERGPTGSSDIQYF. The CDR3 DNA follows: TGTGCCAGCAGCCAAGTGGAGAGGGGGCCTACTGGGTCATCGGACATTCAGTACTTC.

V is TRBV5-6 and J is TRBJ2-1, with 8 bases aligning to TRBD1. V was clipped by 5 bases and J by 8 bases; unmatched bases: 12. The CDR3 is 15 amino acids. The germline V gene has CDR1 SGHDT and CDR2 YYEEEE. The CDR3 protein is CASSHRQGIVHEQFF. Written as DNA, the CDR3 is TGTGCCAGCAGTCACCGACAGGGGATCGTCCATGAGCAGTTCTTC.